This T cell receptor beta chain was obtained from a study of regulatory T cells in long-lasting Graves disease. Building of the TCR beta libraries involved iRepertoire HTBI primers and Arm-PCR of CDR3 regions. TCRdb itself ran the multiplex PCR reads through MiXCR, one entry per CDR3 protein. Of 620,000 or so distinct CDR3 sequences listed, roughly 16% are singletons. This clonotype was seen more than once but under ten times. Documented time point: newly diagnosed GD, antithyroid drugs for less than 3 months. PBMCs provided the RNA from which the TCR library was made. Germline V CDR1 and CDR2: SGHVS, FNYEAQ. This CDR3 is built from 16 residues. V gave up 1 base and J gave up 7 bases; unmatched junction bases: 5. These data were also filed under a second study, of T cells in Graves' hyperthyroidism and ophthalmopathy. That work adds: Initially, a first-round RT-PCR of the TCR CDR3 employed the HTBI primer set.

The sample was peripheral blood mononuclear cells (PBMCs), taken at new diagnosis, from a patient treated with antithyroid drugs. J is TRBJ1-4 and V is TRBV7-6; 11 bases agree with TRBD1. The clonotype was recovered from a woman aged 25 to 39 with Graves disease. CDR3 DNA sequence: TGTGCCAGCAGCTTAGGGTCCGGGACAGGGGGTGAAAAACTGTTTTTT. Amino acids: CASSLGSGTGGEKLFF.